The clone carrying this TCR beta chain has only a few counts. This CDR3 has 13 amino acids. In germline, CDR1 is MNHEY, CDR2 SVGEGT. Trimming stripped 10 bases from V and 6 bases from J, with 16 bases between. This specimen belongs to a study of blood T cells in healthy people across ages. Together with a sample-barcoded 5' primer, a J-beta primer mix was included in a second PCR lasting about 6 to 12 cycles. TCRdb used MiXCR to reprocess the 5' RACE reads, holding one entry per CDR3 protein. The sample holds about a million distinct CDR3 sequences; roughly 50% are singletons and the top ten take around 15%.

Input material: blood. The gene calls are TRBV6-2 or TRBV6-3 and TRBJ2-1; D uncertain. The origin of this receptor is a man between 25 and 39 years old in good health. The CDR3 region is CATWTSTRNEQFF. The DNA for the CDR3 is TGTGCCACCTGGACCTCGACTCGCAATGAGCAGTTCTTC.